A selection of T cell receptor beta chains follows, all from one sample in a study of cytomegalovirus exposure and HLA in healthy donors. Generated by immunoSEQ multiplex PCR, the TCRdb table keeps only in-frame clones and is missing some. This sample has 200,000 to 250,000 clones, with approximately 87% found just once. The specimen sequenced was PBMCs. Source of these receptors: a human donor in good health. Each CDR3 is given with its conserved first and last residue. D genes are given only for firm matches. The size entry is marked missing in some rows and otherwise reads once, few, many or a size class.

J gene	D gene	V gene	clone size	CDR3 protein	CDR3 DNA
TRBJ1-5	NA	TRBV18	NA	CASSLFRQGNGQPQHF	TGTGCCAGCTCACTGTTCCGGCAGGGCAATGGTCAGCCCCAGCATTTT
TRBJ2-3	NA	TRBV6-4	NA	CASSDRARDTDTQYF	TGTGCCAGCAGTGATCGGGCACGGGACACAGATACGCAGTATTTT
TRBJ1-2	TRBD1	TRBV7-9	NA	CASSPGFPQQGTNYGYTF	TGTGCCAGCAGCCCGGGGTTCCCCCAACAGGGGACTAACTATGGCTACACCTTC
TRBJ2-7	TRBD2	TRBV30	NA	CAFSRTSSAEQYF	TGTGCCTTTTCAAGGACTAGCTCCGCAGAGCAGTACTTC
TRBJ1-4	NA	TRBV10-3	NA	CAISGLPATNEKLFF	TGTGCCATCAGTGGGTTGCCGGCAACTAATGAAAAACTGTTTTTT
TRBJ1-1	NA	TRBV19	NA	CASRDYSEAFF	TGTGCCAGTAGAGACTACTCTGAAGCTTTCTTT
TRBJ1-2	NA	TRBV20-1	NA	CSAREGVGYTF	TGCAGTGCTAGAGAGGGAGTGGGCTACACCTTC
TRBJ2-2	TRBD1	TRBV6-4	NA	CASSDNRGAGELFF	TGTGCCAGCAGTGACAACAGGGGGGCCGGGGAGCTGTTTTTT
TRBJ1-5	NA	TRBV19	NA	CASSIGHSQPQHF	TGTGCCAGTAGTATAGGTCACAGTCAGCCCCAGCATTTT
TRBJ2-3	TRBD2	TRBV7-8	NA	CASSLTSGSPDTQYF	TGTGCCAGCAGCTTAACTAGCGGGAGCCCAGATACGCAGTATTTT
TRBJ2-1	TRBD2	TRBV4-2	NA	CASSQDLPVLAGLNNEQFF	TGTGCCAGCAGCCAAGATTTACCAGTACTAGCGGGCCTTAACAATGAGCAGTTCTTC
TRBJ2-5	TRBD2	TRBV6-1	NA	CASREVGGPGETQYF	TGTGCCAGCAGGGAAGTGGGAGGGCCGGGGGAGACCCAGTACTTC
TRBJ2-1	NA	TRBV9	NA	CASSVGTREFDEQFF	TGTGCCAGCAGCGTCGGAACTAGGGAGTTCGATGAGCAGTTCTTC
TRBJ2-1	TRBD1	TRBV2	NA	CASSDSTQMGDRGIEQFF	TGTGCCAGCAGTGATTCCACACAAATGGGGGACAGGGGTATTGAGCAGTTCTTC
TRBJ2-7	NA	TRBV29-1	NA	CTPKGGYEQYF	TGCACCCCGAAAGGGGGCTACGAGCAGTACTTC
TRBJ2-1	TRBD2	TRBV4-2	once	CASSQDSAGGRNEQFF	TGTGCCAGCAGCCAAGATTCCGCGGGAGGGAGGAATGAGCAGTTCTTC
TRBJ2-2	NA	TRBV25-1	NA	CASSELDYGLNTGELFF	TGTGCCAGCAGTGAATTGGACTACGGATTGAACACCGGGGAGCTGTTTTTT
TRBJ2-1	TRBD1	TRBV4-1	few	CASSRPRGQTDNEQFF	TGCGCCAGCAGCCGCCCTAGGGGGCAGACTGATAATGAGCAGTTCTTC
TRBJ2-3	NA	TRBV11-2	NA	CASTPKTRDTQYF	TGTGCCAGCACCCCAAAGACGCGGGATACGCAGTATTTT
TRBJ2-7	NA	TRBV4-1	NA	CASSQLTGIGLYEQYF	TGCGCCAGCAGCCAATTAACAGGGATAGGACTGTACGAGCAGTACTTC
TRBJ2-1	NA	TRBV11-2	NA	CASSLAGSNEQFF	TGTGCCAGCAGCTTAGCGGGGTCAAATGAGCAGTTCTTC
TRBJ1-2	TRBD1	TRBV7-2	NA	CASSLQGPGGVEGYTF	TGTGCCAGCAGCTTACAGGGCCCAGGGGGCGTTGAGGGCTACACCTTC
TRBJ1-1	TRBD1	TRBV27	few	CASSLGKFRGRHTEAFF	TGTGCCAGCAGTTTAGGGAAATTCAGGGGGCGGCACACTGAAGCTTTCTTT
TRBJ1-5	NA	TRBV2	NA	CASSGLIQPQHF	TGTGCCAGCAGTGGACTCATCCAGCCCCAGCATTTT
TRBJ2-1	TRBD2	TRBV29-1	NA	CSVVSGGSYNEQFF	TGCAGCGTTGTAAGCGGGGGATCCTACAATGAGCAGTTCTTC
TRBJ1-4	NA	TRBV6-1	NA	CASTRTENEKLFF	TGTGCCAGCACTAGGACTGAGAATGAAAAACTGTTTTTT
TRBJ2-1	TRBD2	TRBV6-5	NA	CASNPGTSANNEQFF	TGTGCCAGCAACCCCGGGACTAGCGCGAACAATGAGCAGTTCTTC
TRBJ2-7	TRBD2	TRBV6-5	NA	CAGAEREGPYEQYF	TGTGCCGGAGCAGAGCGGGAGGGTCCCTACGAGCAGTACTTC
TRBJ2-3	NA	TRBV6-1	NA	CASSEQAGTDTQYF	TGTGCCAGCAGTGAACAGGCAGGGACAGATACGCAGTATTTT
TRBJ1-2	NA	TRBV19	NA	CARPGVGYGYTF	TGTGCCAGACCGGGGGTAGGCTATGGCTACACCTTC
TRBJ2-5	TRBD2	TRBV6-5	NA	CASSFRLAGGETQYF	TGTGCCAGCAGTTTTAGACTAGCGGGAGGAGAGACCCAGTACTTC
TRBJ1-5	NA	TRBV4-1	NA	CASSQEDSLEPQHF	TGCGCCAGCAGCCAGGAGGACAGCCTGGAGCCCCAGCATTTT
TRBJ1-1	NA	TRBV29-1	once	CSVRRGNTEAFF	TGCAGCGTTCGTAGGGGGAACACTGAAGCTTTCTTT
TRBJ2-3	TRBD2	TRBV7-2	NA	CASSLRREWVDTQYF	TGTGCCAGCAGTCTAAGGCGGGAGTGGGTAGATACGCAGTATTTT
TRBJ1-5	NA	TRBV6-6	NA	CASTPPGGNQPQHF	TGTGCCAGCACTCCCCCAGGTGGCAATCAGCCCCAGCATTTT
TRBJ1-3	NA	TRBV21-1	NA	CASSKGCGKLLPGNTIYF	TGTGCCAGCAGCAAAGGGTGCGGGAAGTTATTACCTGGAAACACCATATATTTT
TRBJ2-2	TRBD2	TRBV10-2	NA	CASSGGTSGVNTGELFF	TGCGCCAGCAGTGGCGGGACTAGCGGAGTGAACACCGGGGAGCTGTTTTTT
TRBJ2-7	TRBD2	TRBV7-9	NA	CASSLRGSYEQYF	TGTGCCAGCAGCTTGCGGGGGTCCTACGAGCAGTACTTC
TRBJ2-3	TRBD1	TRBV18	NA	CASSPTSRQGWTDTQYF	TGTGCCAGCTCACCAACATCAAGACAGGGTTGGACAGATACGCAGTATTTT
TRBJ1-5	NA	TRBV29-1	NA	CSVMGGEGGNQPQHF	TGCAGCGTAATGGGGGGGGAGGGAGGCAATCAGCCCCAGCATTTT